Listed below are T cell receptor beta chains from one sample, sequenced in a study of immune evolution from preneoplasia to lung adenocarcinoma. Clones were sequenced by immunoSEQ multiplex PCR, and TCRdb holds only the in-frame ones, with some missing. The sample has about 5,000 clones, 75% to 85% seen once. What was sequenced was FFPE minimally invasive lung adenocarcinoma tissue. All receptors come from a person aged 65-85 years with lung adenocarcinoma. CDR3s include the opening cysteine and the closing phenylalanine or tryptophan. The D gene is left open where the match is weak. The listing skips clone size in some rows; elsewhere it reads once, few, many or a size class.

clone_size: .
v_call: TRBV6-1
d_call: .
j_call: TRBJ1-1
cdr3_length: 15
cdr3_nt: TGTGCCAGCAGTGAACAGGGTGGGGTCAACCCTGAAGCTTTCTTT
cdr3_aa: CASSEQGGVNPEAFF

clone_size: few
v_call: TRBV6-4
d_call: .
j_call: TRBJ2-3
cdr3_length: 13
cdr3_nt: TGTGCCAGCAGTGACTCGACAGATGGGACGCAGTATTTT
cdr3_aa: CASSDSTDGTQYF

clone_size: .
v_call: TRBV2
d_call: .
j_call: TRBJ1-5
cdr3_length: 16
cdr3_nt: TGTGCCAGCAGTGAAGGGCGAAGGTATAGCAATCAGCCCCAGCATTTT
cdr3_aa: CASSEGRRYSNQPQHF

clone_size: .
v_call: TRBV18
d_call: TRBD1
j_call: TRBJ2-1
cdr3_length: 18
cdr3_nt: TGTGCCAGCTCACCACGGGGACAGGGGGTCCCCCCTCGCAATGAGCAGTTCTTC
cdr3_aa: CASSPRGQGVPPRNEQFF

clone_size: few
v_call: TRBV19
d_call: TRBD1
j_call: TRBJ1-1
cdr3_length: 16
cdr3_nt: TGTGCCAGTAGTATTGGGACAGGGGGCTTCGACACTGAAGCTTTCTTT
cdr3_aa: CASSIGTGGFDTEAFF

clone_size: few
v_call: TRBV9
d_call: TRBD1
j_call: TRBJ2-7
cdr3_length: 16
cdr3_nt: TGTGCCAGCAGCCCTCGTGGAGGACAGGGGGGCTACGAGCAGTACTTC
cdr3_aa: CASSPRGGQGGYEQYF

clone_size: .
v_call: TRBV27
d_call: .
j_call: TRBJ1-5
cdr3_length: 14
cdr3_nt: TGTGCCAGCAGTTTATCGGTTTGGAATCAGCCCCAGCATTTT
cdr3_aa: CASSLSVWNQPQHF

clone_size: few
v_call: TRBV30
d_call: .
j_call: TRBJ2-3
cdr3_length: 12
cdr3_nt: TGTGCCTGGAGGGCTCCCTGGATGATGCAGTATTTT
cdr3_aa: CAWRAPWMMQYF

clone_size: .
v_call: TRBV5-1
d_call: TRBD2
j_call: TRBJ2-2
cdr3_length: 16
cdr3_nt: TGCGCCAGCAGCTTGGGGGCTAGCGGGAACACCGGGGAGCTGTTTTTT
cdr3_aa: CASSLGASGNTGELFF

clone_size: few
v_call: TRBV9
d_call: .
j_call: TRBJ2-5
cdr3_length: 15
cdr3_nt: TGTGCCAGCAGCGTAGACTCGGGAGCTGGGGAGACCCAGTACTTC
cdr3_aa: CASSVDSGAGETQYF

clone_size: .
v_call: TRBV7-2
d_call: .
j_call: TRBJ2-5
cdr3_length: 12
cdr3_nt: TGTGCCAGCAGCCCATACCAAGAGACCCAGTACTTC
cdr3_aa: CASSPYQETQYF

clone_size: few
v_call: TRBV18
d_call: .
j_call: TRBJ2-5
cdr3_length: 14
cdr3_nt: TGTGCCAGCTCACCCGACTACTTAAAAGAGACCCAGTACTTC
cdr3_aa: CASSPDYLKETQYF

clone_size: few
v_call: TRBV28
d_call: .
j_call: TRBJ1-1
cdr3_length: 14
cdr3_nt: TGTGCCAGCAGCTGGGGGGTCCCTTTTTCTGAAGCTTTCTTT
cdr3_aa: CASSWGVPFSEAFF

clone_size: .
v_call: TRBV7-2
d_call: .
j_call: TRBJ2-7
cdr3_length: 18
cdr3_nt: TGTGCCAGCAGCTTAGTTCCCCCCCGTCCAGCAGAAAGGTACGAGCAGTACTTC
cdr3_aa: CASSLVPPRPAERYEQYF

clone_size: .
v_call: TRBV5-1
d_call: TRBD2
j_call: TRBJ2-1
cdr3_length: 15
cdr3_nt: TGCGCCAGCAGGACGACTAGCGGGAGTCCCCCCGGCGAGTTCTTC
cdr3_aa: CASRTTSGSPPGEFF

clone_size: .
v_call: TRBV28
d_call: .
j_call: TRBJ2-7
cdr3_length: 11
cdr3_nt: TGTGCCAGCAGTTTACGGTACGAGCAGTACTTC
cdr3_aa: CASSLRYEQYF

clone_size: .
v_call: TRBV30
d_call: TRBD2
j_call: TRBJ2-4
cdr3_length: 14
cdr3_nt: TGTGCCTGGACCCCCTTAGCGGGCGGGAACATTCAGTACTTC
cdr3_aa: CAWTPLAGGNIQYF

clone_size: few
v_call: TRBV19
d_call: .
j_call: TRBJ2-2
cdr3_length: 14
cdr3_nt: TGTGCCAGTTCGTGGACATCGAACACCGGGGAGCTGTTTTTT
cdr3_aa: CASSWTSNTGELFF

clone_size: once
v_call: TRBV13
d_call: TRBD1
j_call: TRBJ2-7
cdr3_length: 14
cdr3_nt: TGTGCCAGCAGCTTCCAGACAGGGTCCTACGAGCAGTACTTC
cdr3_aa: CASSFQTGSYEQYF

clone_size: few
v_call: TRBV27
d_call: TRBD2
j_call: TRBJ2-7
cdr3_length: 18
cdr3_nt: TGTGCCAGCAGAGCGGGACTAGGGCTTTTTACTTTCTCCTACGAGCAGTACTTC
cdr3_aa: CASRAGLGLFTFSYEQYF

clone_size: .
v_call: TRBV5-1
d_call: .
j_call: TRBJ1-4
cdr3_length: 13
cdr3_nt: TGCGCCAGCAGCCGGGGCGTTAATGAAAAACTGTTTTTT
cdr3_aa: CASSRGVNEKLFF

clone_size: .
v_call: TRBV6-4
d_call: .
j_call: TRBJ1-3
cdr3_length: 15
cdr3_nt: TGTGCCAGCAGTGTTGCCGCAGACTCTGGAAACACCATATATTTT
cdr3_aa: CASSVAADSGNTIYF

clone_size: .
v_call: TRBV7-3
d_call: TRBD2
j_call: TRBJ2-1
cdr3_length: 16
cdr3_nt: TGTGCCAGCAGCTCGTGGACTAGCGGGAGCGGAAATGAGCAGTTCTTC
cdr3_aa: CASSSWTSGSGNEQFF

clone_size: few
v_call: TRBV27
d_call: .
j_call: TRBJ2-1
cdr3_length: 14
cdr3_nt: TGTGCCAGCAGTATAGCGTTGACCTACAATGAGCAGTTCTTC
cdr3_aa: CASSIALTYNEQFF